These T cell receptor beta chains were read from a single sample in a study of cytomegalovirus exposure and HLA in healthy donors. TCRdb's table, derived via immunoSEQ multiplex PCR, lists solely in-frame clones and lacks some. The table has some 160,000 clones, around 70% seen once; the top ten hold 2% to 2.5%. The sequenced sample was PBMCs. The source is a man aged 40-49 years in good health and CMV-seronegative. Both conserved end residues are part of each CDR3. The D gene is left open where the match is weak. Clone size is stated in some rows and not others, as once, few, many or a class when expanded.

J gene | D gene | V gene | clone size | CDR3 protein | CDR3 DNA
TRBJ1-2 | . | TRBV30 | . | CAWRRGLGYTF | TGTGCCTGGAGGCGAGGGCTAGGCTACACCTTC
TRBJ2-2 | . | TRBV5-1 | . | CASSLLGVNTGELFF | TGCGCCAGCAGCTTGCTAGGGGTGAACACCGGGGAGCTGTTTTTT
TRBJ2-5 | . | TRBV12-5 | . | CASGFGGRETQYF | TGTGCTAGTGGTTTCGGGGGTAGGGAGACCCAGTACTTC
TRBJ1-1 | . | TRBV30 | . | CAFDRSAEAFF | TGTGCCTTTGATAGAAGCGCTGAAGCTTTCTTT
TRBJ2-7 | TRBD2 | TRBV5-1 | . | CASSLVVAGEGEQYF | TGCGCCAGCAGCTTGGTAGTAGCGGGGGAGGGGGAGCAGTACTTC
TRBJ2-1 | . | TRBV7-8 | . | CASSPQGSYNEQFF | TGTGCCAGCAGCCCCCAGGGCTCCTACAATGAGCAGTTCTTC
TRBJ2-7 | TRBD1 | TRBV6-6 | . | CASSLGQGGKYF | TGTGCCAGCAGTCTCGGACAGGGCGGGAAGTACTTC
TRBJ2-7 | TRBD1 | TRBV19 | few | CASSPGQGFDEQYF | TGTGCCAGTAGTCCGGGACAGGGGTTCGACGAGCAGTACTTC
TRBJ2-7 | . | TRBV6-5 | . | CARPIGGDPYEQYF | TGTGCCAGGCCCATCGGGGGTGACCCCTACGAGCAGTACTTC
TRBJ1-1 | . | TRBV5-4 | . | CASSLSGEAFF | TGTGCCAGCAGCTTGTCAGGTGAAGCTTTCTTT
TRBJ1-1 | TRBD1 | TRBV18 | . | CASSPETGGNTEAFF | TGTGCCAGCTCACCCGAGACAGGGGGAAACACTGAAGCTTTCTTT
TRBJ2-1 | . | TRBV6-6 | few | CASSPSDEQFF | TGTGCCAGCAGCCCCTCCGATGAGCAGTTCTTC
TRBJ2-1 | TRBD2 | TRBV6-1 | . | CASVEAGGPSEQFF | TGTGCCAGCGTGGAAGCGGGAGGGCCTAGTGAGCAGTTCTTC
TRBJ1-2 | . | TRBV4-1 | . | CASSHESVVLTF | TGCGCCAGCAGCCATGAGTCGGTCGTTCTCACCTTC
TRBJ1-2 | . | TRBV6-5 | . | CASSQTGSNYGYTF | TGTGCCAGCAGTCAGACAGGTTCGAACTATGGCTACACCTTC
TRBJ2-1 | TRBD2 | TRBV15 | few | CATSRDVGPGGHEQFF | TGTGCCACCAGCAGAGACGTCGGTCCGGGGGGGCATGAGCAGTTCTTC
TRBJ2-2 | . | TRBV18 | once | CASSERQVVSTGELFF | TGTGCCAGCTCAGAAAGACAGGTAGTAAGCACCGGGGAGCTGTTTTTT
TRBJ2-7 | TRBD2 | TRBV7-2 | . | CASSLGPGAGAYEQYF | TGTGCCAGCAGCTTAGGGCCAGGAGCGGGGGCCTACGAGCAGTACTTC
TRBJ1-2 | TRBD1 | TRBV6-5 | . | CASFGGGYPF | TGTGCCAGCTTTGGAGGGGGCTACCCCTTC
TRBJ2-1 | TRBD1 | TRBV2 | . | CASSPGTGGHNEQFF | TGTGCCAGCAGTCCCGGGACAGGGGGCCACAATGAGCAGTTCTTC
TRBJ2-7 | TRBD2 | TRBV7-2 | few | CASGVTSGGSGEQYF | TGTGCCAGCGGGGTGACTAGCGGGGGTTCAGGCGAGCAGTACTTC
TRBJ2-7 | . | TRBV6-1 | . | CASSEVAGLYEQYF | TGTGCCAGCAGTGAAGTCGCGGGACTCTACGAGCAGTACTTC
TRBJ1-5 | . | TRBV21-1 | . | CASSKMRQGDFQPQNF | TGTGCCAGCAGCAAAATGAGGCAGGGGGATTTTCAGCCCCAGAATTTT
TRBJ2-2 | . | TRBV10-3 | medium-sized | CAISEDTYTGELFF | TGTGCCATCAGTGAGGACACCTACACCGGGGAGCTGTTTTTT
TRBJ2-5 | . | TRBV7-7 | . | CASSLAGSRGSYQETQYF | TGTGCCAGCAGCTTAGCGGGGTCGAGGGGGTCATACCAAGAGACCCAGTACTTC